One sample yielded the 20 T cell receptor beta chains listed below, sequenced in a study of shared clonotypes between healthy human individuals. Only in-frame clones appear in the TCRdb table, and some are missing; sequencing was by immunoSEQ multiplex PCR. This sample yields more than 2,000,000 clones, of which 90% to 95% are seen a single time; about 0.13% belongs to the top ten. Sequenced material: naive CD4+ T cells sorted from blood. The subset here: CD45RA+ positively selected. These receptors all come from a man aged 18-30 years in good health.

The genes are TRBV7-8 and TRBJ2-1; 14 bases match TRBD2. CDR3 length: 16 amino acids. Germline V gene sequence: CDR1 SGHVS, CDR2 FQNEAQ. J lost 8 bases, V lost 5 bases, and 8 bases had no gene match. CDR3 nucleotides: TGTGCCAGCAGCCCGCTCGTGGGACTAGCGGGAGATGAGCAGTTCTTC. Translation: CASSPLVGLAGDEQFF.

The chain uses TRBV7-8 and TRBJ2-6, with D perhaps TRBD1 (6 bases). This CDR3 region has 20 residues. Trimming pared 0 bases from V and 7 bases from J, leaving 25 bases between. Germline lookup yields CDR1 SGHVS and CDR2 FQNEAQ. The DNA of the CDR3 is TGTGCCAGCAGCTTAGCGGCCGACAGGTTGGGCCCTCTGGGAGCCAACGTCCTGACTTTC. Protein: CASSLAADRLGPLGANVLTF. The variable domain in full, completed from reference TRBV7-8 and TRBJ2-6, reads GAGVSQSPRYKVAKRGQDVALRCDPISGHVSLFWYQQALGQGPEFLTYFQNEAQLDKSGLPSDRFFAERPEGSVSTLKIQRTQQEDSAVYLCASSLAADRLGPLGANVLTFGAGSRLTVL.

The CDR3 DNA reads as TGTGCCAGCAGGAGGTCAGGTTCTGGAAACACCATATATTTT. It yields the protein CASRRSGSGNTIYF. The rearrangement uses TRBV5-6 and TRBJ1-3; D is ambiguous. CDR1 and CDR2 from the germline V gene are SGHDT and YYEEEE. This CDR3 has 14 residues. Trimming pared 5 bases from V and 1 base from J, leaving 10 bases between.

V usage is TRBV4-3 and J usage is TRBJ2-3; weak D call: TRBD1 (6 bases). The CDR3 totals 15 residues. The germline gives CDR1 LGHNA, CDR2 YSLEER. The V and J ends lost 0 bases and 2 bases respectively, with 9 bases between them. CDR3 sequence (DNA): TGCGCCAGCAGCCAAGATCGGACAGTCACAGATACGCAGTATTTT. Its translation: CASSQDRTVTDTQYF.

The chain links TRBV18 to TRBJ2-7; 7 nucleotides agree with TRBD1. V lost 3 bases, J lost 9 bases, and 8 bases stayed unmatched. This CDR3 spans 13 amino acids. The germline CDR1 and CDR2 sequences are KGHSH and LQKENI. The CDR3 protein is CASSPTRGLGQYF. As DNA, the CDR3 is TGTGCCAGCTCACCGACGAGGGGGCTGGGGCAGTACTTC.

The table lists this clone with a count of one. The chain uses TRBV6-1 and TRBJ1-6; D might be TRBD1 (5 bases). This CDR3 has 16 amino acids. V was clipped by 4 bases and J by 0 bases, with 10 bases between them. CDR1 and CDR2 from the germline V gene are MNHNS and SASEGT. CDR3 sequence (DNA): TGTGCCAGCAGTGCCCCAGGGAGCTCCTATAATTCACCCCTCCACTTT. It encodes CASSAPGSSYNSPLHF.

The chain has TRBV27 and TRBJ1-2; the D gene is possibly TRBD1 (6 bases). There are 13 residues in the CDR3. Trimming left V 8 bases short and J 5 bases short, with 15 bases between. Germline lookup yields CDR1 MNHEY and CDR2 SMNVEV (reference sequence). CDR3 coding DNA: TGTGCCAGCGGTCGACAGGCCCCTTATGGCTACACCTTC. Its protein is CASGRQAPYGYTF.

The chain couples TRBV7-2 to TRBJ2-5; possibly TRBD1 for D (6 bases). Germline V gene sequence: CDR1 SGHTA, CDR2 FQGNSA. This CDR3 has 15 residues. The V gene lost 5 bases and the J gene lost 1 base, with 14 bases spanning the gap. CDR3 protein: CASSQRGHLQETQYF. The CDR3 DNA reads TGTGCCAGCAGCCAAAGGGGACACCTCCAAGAGACCCAGTACTTC.

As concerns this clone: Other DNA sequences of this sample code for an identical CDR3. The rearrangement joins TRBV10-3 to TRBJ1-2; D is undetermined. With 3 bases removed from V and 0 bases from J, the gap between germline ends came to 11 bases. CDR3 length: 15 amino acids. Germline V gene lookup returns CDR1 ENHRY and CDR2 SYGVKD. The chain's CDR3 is CAISDRVGANYGYTF. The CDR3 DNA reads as TGTGCCATCAGTGATAGGGTCGGAGCTAACTATGGCTACACCTTC.

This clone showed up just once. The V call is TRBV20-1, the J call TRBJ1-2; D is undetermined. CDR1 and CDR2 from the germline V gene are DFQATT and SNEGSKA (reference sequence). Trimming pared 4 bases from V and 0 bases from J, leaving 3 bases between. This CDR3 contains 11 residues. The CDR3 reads CSATANYGYTF. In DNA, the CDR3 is TGCAGTGCTACTGCTAACTATGGCTACACCTTC.

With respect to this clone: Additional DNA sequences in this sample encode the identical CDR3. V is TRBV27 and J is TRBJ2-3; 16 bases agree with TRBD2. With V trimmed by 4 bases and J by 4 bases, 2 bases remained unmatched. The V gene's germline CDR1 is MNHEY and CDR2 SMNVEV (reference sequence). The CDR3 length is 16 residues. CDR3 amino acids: CASSWGLAGGADTQYF. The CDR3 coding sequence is TGTGCCAGCAGTTGGGGACTAGCGGGAGGGGCAGATACGCAGTATTTT.

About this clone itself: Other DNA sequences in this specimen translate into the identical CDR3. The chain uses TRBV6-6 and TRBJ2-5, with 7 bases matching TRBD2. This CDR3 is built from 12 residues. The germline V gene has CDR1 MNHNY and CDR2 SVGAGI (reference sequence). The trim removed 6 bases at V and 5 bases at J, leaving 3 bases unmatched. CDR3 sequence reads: CASSSGGETQYF. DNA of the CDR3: TGTGCCAGCAGCTCCGGGGGGGAGACCCAGTACTTC.

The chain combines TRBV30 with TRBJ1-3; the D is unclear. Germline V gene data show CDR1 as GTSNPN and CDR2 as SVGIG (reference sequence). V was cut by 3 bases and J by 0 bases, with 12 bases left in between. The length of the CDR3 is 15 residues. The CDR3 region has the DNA TGTGCCTGGAGACAGCGGGCGGGCTCTGGAAACACCATATATTTT. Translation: CAWRQRAGSGNTIYF.

CDR3 coding DNA: TGTGCCAGCAGCTCAGTCGTGGGTTCACCCCTCCACTTT. Protein: CASSSVVGSPLHF. The gene calls are TRBV9 and TRBJ1-6, with D uncertain. V shed 4 bases and J shed 9 bases, with 11 bases lying between them. The CDR3 has 13 residues. Germline CDR1 and CDR2: SGDLS and YYNGEE. Based on the CDR3 plus reference TRBV9 and TRBJ1-6, the full variable domain is DSGVTQTPKHLITATGQRVTLRCSPRSGDLSVYWYQQSLDQGLQFLIQYYNGEERAKGNILERFSAQQFPDLHSELNLSSLELGDSALYFCASSSVVGSPLHFGNGTRLTVT.

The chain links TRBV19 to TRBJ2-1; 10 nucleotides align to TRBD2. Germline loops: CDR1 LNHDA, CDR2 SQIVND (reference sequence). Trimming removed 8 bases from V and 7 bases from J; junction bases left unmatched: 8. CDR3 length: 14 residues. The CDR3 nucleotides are TGTGCCAGTGGTTCTAGCGGGAGAACTAATGAGCAGTTCTTC. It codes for CASGSSGRTNEQFF.

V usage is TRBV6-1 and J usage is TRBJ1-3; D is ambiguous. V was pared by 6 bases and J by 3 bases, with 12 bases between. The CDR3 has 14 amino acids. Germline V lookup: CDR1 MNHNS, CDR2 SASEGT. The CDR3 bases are TGTGCCAGCAGGACGAGCGTTCTTGGAAACACCATATATTTT. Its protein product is CASRTSVLGNTIYF.

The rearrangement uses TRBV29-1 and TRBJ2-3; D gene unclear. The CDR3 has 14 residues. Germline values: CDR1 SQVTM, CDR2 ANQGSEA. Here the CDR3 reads CSSIRSTTPDTQYF. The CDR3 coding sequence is TGCTCTTCGATCCGTTCTACGACCCCAGATACGCAGTATTTT.

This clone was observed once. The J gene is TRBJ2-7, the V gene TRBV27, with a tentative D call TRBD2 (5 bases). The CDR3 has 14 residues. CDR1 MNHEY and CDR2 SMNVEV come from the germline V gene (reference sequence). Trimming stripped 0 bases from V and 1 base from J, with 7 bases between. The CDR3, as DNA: TGTGCCAGCAGTTTATCTCGGGGATCCTACGAGCAGTACTTC. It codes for CASSLSRGSYEQYF.

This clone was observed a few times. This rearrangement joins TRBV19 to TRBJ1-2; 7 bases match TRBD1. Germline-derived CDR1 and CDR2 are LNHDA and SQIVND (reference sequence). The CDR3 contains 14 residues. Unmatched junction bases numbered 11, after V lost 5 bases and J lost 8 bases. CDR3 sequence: CASSVDRAAGGYTF. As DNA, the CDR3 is TGTGCCAGTAGTGTCGACAGGGCGGCGGGCGGCTACACCTTC.

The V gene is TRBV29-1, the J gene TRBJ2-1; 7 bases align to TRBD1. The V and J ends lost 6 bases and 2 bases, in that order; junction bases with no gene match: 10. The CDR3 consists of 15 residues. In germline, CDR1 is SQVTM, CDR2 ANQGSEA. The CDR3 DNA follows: TGCAGCGTCCCTATGACAGGGATTACCTACAATGAGCAGTTCTTC. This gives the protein CSVPMTGITYNEQFF.